These 13 T cell receptor beta chains share one sample of origin, sequenced in a study of OX40 agonist ivuxolimab in advanced cancers. TCRdb's table, derived via immunoSEQ multiplex PCR, lists solely in-frame clones and lacks some. The table shows around 79,000 clones, with about nine tenths occurring only once. The sequencing used CD4+ or CD8+ T cells sorted from blood, collected in a trial of the OX40 agonist ivuxolimab. These receptors were collected from an adult with an advanced solid tumor such as melanoma, head and neck, liver or kidney cancer.

The V and J genes are TRBV27 and TRBJ2-3, with TRBD1 as a possible D gene (6 bases). V lost 7 bases and J lost 0, with 14 bases in between. The CDR3 totals 15 residues. Germline V CDR1 and CDR2: MNHEY, SMNVEV (reference sequence). CDR3 nucleotide sequence: TGTGCCAGCAACCCAGGGGCTGTGAGCACAGATACGCAGTATTTT. Translation: CASNPGAVSTDTQYF.

The rearrangement joins TRBV19 to TRBJ2-3; TRBD1 matches 8 bases. The CDR3 has 15 amino acids. The junction had 7 bases not matched to a gene; V was cut back by 4 bases and J by 4 bases. In germline, CDR1 is LNHDA, CDR2 SQIVND (reference sequence). The CDR3 here is CASSKLGQASDTQYF. DNA for the CDR3: TGTGCCAGTAGTAAACTGGGACAGGCCTCAGATACGCAGTATTTT.

This clone has only one observation. The J gene is TRBJ2-5, the V gene TRBV4-3; the D gene is possibly TRBD2 (6 bases). This CDR3 region has 14 residues. The germline V gene has CDR1 LGHNA and CDR2 YSLEER. V shed 5 bases and J shed 3 bases, with 13 bases lying between them. The CDR3 DNA is TGCGCCAGCAGCTCCCGGGGGTGGGAAGAGACCCAGTACTTC. Translation: CASSSRGWEETQYF.

This clone showed up just a few times. V is TRBV6-5 and J is TRBJ1-2; D is possibly TRBD1 (6 bases). CDR1 is MNHEY, CDR2 SVGAGI, per germline. The CDR3 consists of 14 residues. With 3 bases removed from V and 4 bases from J, the gap between germline ends came to 12 bases. This CDR3 is CASSYIGQTYGYTF. CDR3 nucleotide sequence: TGTGCCAGCAGTTATATCGGACAGACCTATGGCTACACCTTC.

The V call is TRBV6-5, the J call TRBJ1-3; D gene unclear. Germline loops: CDR1 MNHEY, CDR2 SVGAGI. V was pared by 0 bases and J by 0 bases, with 6 bases between. This CDR3 is built from 15 residues. CDR3 in DNA: TGTGCCAGCAGTTACTCACGCGCCTCTGGAAACACCATATATTTT. Its protein product is CASSYSRASGNTIYF.

This chain connects TRBV9 to TRBJ2-1, with 10 bases identical to TRBD2. The germline gives CDR1 SGDLS, CDR2 YYNGEE. The J segment lost 8 bases and the V segment lost 0 bases, leaving 11 bases of the junction unmatched. This CDR3 spans 17 amino acids. The DNA for the CDR3 is TGTGCCAGCAGCGTAGAGCTTCTAGCGGGGGCTTTGGATGAGCAGTTCTTC. Translation: CASSVELLAGALDEQFF.

This sequence joins TRBV29-1 and TRBJ2-1; tentatively, D is TRBD2 (7 bases). Trimming pared 7 bases from V and 10 bases from J, leaving 14 bases between. CDR3 length equals 11 residues. The germline CDR1 and CDR2 sequences are SQVTM and ANQGSEA. The CDR3 nucleotides read TGCAGCGCTTGGGGGGGCGGCGAGCAGTTCTTC. It encodes CSAWGGGEQFF.

J is TRBJ2-7 and V is TRBV2; 7 bases align to TRBD1. After removal of 4 bases from V and 1 base from J, the junction contained 4 bases not matched to a gene. This CDR3 comprises 14 residues. Germline-derived CDR1 and CDR2 are SNHLY and FYNNEI. The DNA for the CDR3 is TGTGCCAGCAGTGTGCAGGGGGAATCCTACGAGCAGTACTTC. Amino acids: CASSVQGESYEQYF.

Concerning this clone itself: Other DNA sequences in the sample encode the same CDR3. The rearrangement joins TRBV18 to TRBJ2-3, with a possible D match to TRBD2 (6 bases). The germline V and J ends were trimmed by 3 bases and 1 base, with 8 bases remaining between them. Germline CDR1 reads KGHSH; CDR2 reads LQKENI. This CDR3 spans 14 amino acids. The CDR3 DNA reads TGTGCCAGCTCACCTAGCGGAGGCACAGATACGCAGTATTTT. Residues: CASSPSGGTDTQYF.

This clone was counted a few times. This rearrangement joins TRBV11-2 to TRBJ1-6; a possible D gene is TRBD1 (6 bases). This CDR3 has 16 amino acids. CDR1 and CDR2 from the germline V gene are SGHAT and FQNNGV. V was clipped by 6 bases and J by 0 bases, with 12 bases between them. The CDR3 loop reads CASSTGQSSYNSPLHF. CDR3 DNA: TGTGCCAGCAGTACCGGACAGAGCTCCTATAATTCACCCCTCCACTTT.

CDR3 region: CAWNSGTGSYEQYF. As DNA, the CDR3 is TGTGCCTGGAATTCCGGGACAGGGTCATACGAGCAGTACTTC. The gene calls are TRBV30 and TRBJ2-7; 9 bases agree with TRBD1. Germline V gene sequence: CDR1 GTSNPN, CDR2 SVGIG (reference sequence). Trimming took 4 bases from V and 4 from J; bases not matched to a gene: 8. The length of the CDR3 is 14 residues.

This chain uses TRBV5-1 with TRBJ2-2, with D perhaps TRBD1 (6 bases). This CDR3 is built from 15 residues. CDR1 is SGHRS, CDR2 YFSETQ, per germline. Trimming removed 0 bases from V and 1 base from J, with 7 bases in between. The CDR3 region is CASSLGRGNTGELFF. The CDR3 coding sequence is TGCGCCAGCAGCTTGGGCAGGGGGAACACCGGGGAGCTGTTTTTT.

This chain connects TRBV5-1 to TRBJ2-7; tentatively, D is TRBD2 (6 bases). V lost 4 bases to trimming and J lost 0 bases, with 14 bases between them. The CDR3 length is 15 residues. CDR1 is SGHRS and CDR2 is YFSETQ in the germline V gene. CDR3 nucleotides: TGCGCCAGCAGCACACGGACTACCTACTCCTACGAGCAGTACTTC. Residues: CASSTRTTYSYEQYF. The full variable domain, rest sourced from reference TRBV5-1 and TRBJ2-7, is KAGVTQTPRYLIKTRGQQVTLSCSPISGHRSVSWYQQTPGQGLQFLFEYFSETQRNKGNFPGRFSGRQFSNSRSEMNVSTLELGDSALYLCASSTRTTYSYEQYFGPGTRLTVT.